What follows is one T cell receptor (beta chain) and its context. The germline CDR1 and CDR2 sequences are MDHEN and SYDVKM. There are 13 residues in the CDR3. Trimming pared 6 bases from V and 5 bases from J, leaving 13 bases between. The method was immunoSEQ multiplex PCR; TCRdb's version includes in-frame clones alone and lacks a portion of them. The table has 2.3 million or so clones, 85% to 95% seen once; the top ten hold 0.3% to 0.4%. This entry comes from a study of shared clonotypes between healthy human individuals. The genes are TRBV28 and TRBJ2-5; D might be TRBD2 (5 bases). The TCR sequence derives from a man younger than 35 in good health. Some clones in this sample may be carry-over from other donors' samples. Source material: naive CD4+ T cells from PBMCs. As for subset: CD45RA+ positively selected. CDR3 sequence: CASSGDPVETQYF. As DNA, the CDR3 is TGTGCCAGCAGCGGGGATCCGGTGGAGACCCAGTACTTC. Complete variable domain (other parts from reference TRBV28 and TRBJ2-5): DVKVTQSSRYLVKRTGEKVFLECVQDMDHENMFWYRQDPGLGLRLIYFSYDVKMKEKGDIPEGYSVSREKKERFSLILESASTNQTSMYLCASSGDPVETQYFGPGTRLLVL.